Presented here are 32 T cell receptor beta chains from one specimen sequenced in a study of blood T cell repertoires in COVID-19. The table came from immunoSEQ multiplex PCR; TCRdb's copy has only in-frame clones and leaves some out. The data contain about 86,000 clones, 80% to 90% of them singletons. Input material: peripheral blood. The receptors derive from a human donor in a cohort sampled during active COVID-19.

V is TRBV7-9 and J is TRBJ2-5; TRBD2 agrees at 12 bases. This CDR3 contains 17 residues. The V segment lost 2 bases and the J segment 7 bases; nucleotides outside the gene matches: 11. Germline V gene data show CDR1 as SEHNR and CDR2 as FQNEAQ (reference sequence). The CDR3 loop reads CASSLTLAGGPSGTQYF. The CDR3 DNA follows: TGTGCCAGCAGCTTAACTCTAGCGGGAGGGCCCTCGGGGACCCAGTACTTC. Supplemented by reference TRBV7-9 and TRBJ2-5, the full variable domain reads DTGVSQNPRHKITKRGQNVTFRCDPISEHNRLYWYRQTLGQGPEFLTYFQNEAQLEKSRLLSDRFSAERPKGSFSTLEIQRTEQGDSAMYLCASSLTLAGGPSGTQYFGPGTRLLVL.

The chain is built from TRBV28 and TRBJ1-2, with D tentatively TRBD1 (6 bases). This CDR3 is built from 14 residues. Germline V CDR1 and CDR2: MDHEN, SYDVKM. V lost 6 bases, J lost 6 bases, and 17 bases lay in between. The CDR3, as DNA: TGTGCCAGCAGCCACAGACAGGAAGCCCATGGCTACACCTTC. This sequence encodes CASSHRQEAHGYTF.

The V gene is TRBV5-1, the J gene TRBJ2-2; 10 positions match TRBD2. CDR1 and CDR2 (germline): SGHRS, YFSETQ. The CDR3 totals 16 residues. V shed 2 bases and J 0 bases; nucleotides not matched to a gene: 1. CDR3 in amino acids: CASSFLAGANTGELFF. Written as DNA, the CDR3 is TGCGCCAGCAGCTTTCTAGCGGGGGCGAACACCGGGGAGCTGTTTTTT.

This clone was picked up a small number of times. The chain recombines TRBV10-3 with TRBJ2-1; 10 bases align to TRBD2. CDR3 length: 13 residues. Germline CDR1 ENHRY, CDR2 SYGVKD. Germline trimming cut 10 bases from V and 7 bases from J; bases unmatched to any gene: 7. The CDR3 DNA reads as TGTGCCACTGAAGGGACTAGCGAGAATGAGCAGTTCTTC. Residues: CATEGTSENEQFF.

The chain has TRBV7-3 and TRBJ1-5, with D possibly matching TRBD1 (6 bases). The CDR3 has 19 amino acids. Trimming stripped 2 bases from V and 0 bases from J, with 20 bases between. Germline-derived CDR1 and CDR2 are SGHTA and FQGTGA. CDR3 nucleotides: TGTGCCAGCAGCTTAGGGGCAGGGGCGGACGTCTATAGCAATCAGCCCCAGCATTTT. Its translation: CASSLGAGADVYSNQPQHF.

The chain has TRBV9 and TRBJ1-5; TRBD1 might be the D (5 bases). The V and J ends lost 2 bases and 3 bases respectively, with 9 bases between them. This CDR3 region has 14 residues. Looked up from germline, CDR1 is SGDLS and CDR2 is YYNGEE. The CDR3: CASSVQGDNQPQHF. The CDR3 DNA is TGTGCCAGCAGCGTTCAGGGTGACAATCAGCCCCAGCATTTT.

The chain links TRBV7-2 to TRBJ2-6; no clear D gene. The CDR3 totals 11 residues. Trimming took 5 bases from V and 15 from J, leaving 11 bases between them. The germline V gene encodes CDR1 SGHTA and CDR2 FQGNSA. CDR3 sequence reads: CASSPRRSLTF. Here the CDR3 DNA reads TGTGCCAGCAGCCCCCGACGGAGCCTGACTTTC.

CDR3 coding DNA: TGTGCCAGTAGGAGGGGGGACAGGGGTAACACCGGGGAGCTGTTTTTT. It yields the protein CASRRGDRGNTGELFF. The chain has TRBV19 and TRBJ2-2; 10 bases are shared with TRBD1. V trimming: 6 bases; J trimming: 2 bases; junction bases outside the gene matches: 6. CDR3 size: 16 residues. The V gene's germline CDR1 is LNHDA and CDR2 SQIVND (reference sequence).

This clone was observed a single time. The V gene is TRBV10-2, the J gene TRBJ2-1; 9 positions match TRBD2. CDR1 is WSHSY, CDR2 SAAADI, per germline. V lost 3 bases to trimming and J lost 7 bases; unmatched junction nucleotides: 7. The CDR3 covers 15 residues. CDR3 region: CASSDEREERNEQFF. For the CDR3, the DNA is TGCGCCAGCAGTGATGAGCGGGAGGAGCGGAATGAGCAGTTCTTC.

The rearrangement links TRBV7-3 to TRBJ2-3; D perhaps matches TRBD2 (6 bases). Germline CDR1 reads SGHTA; CDR2 reads FQGTGA. The CDR3 runs to 16 residues. V was trimmed by 2 bases and J by 2 bases, leaving 14 bases between them. The CDR3 DNA reads as TGTGCCAGCAGCTTATCTGGGGGAGGCACCACAGATACGCAGTATTTT. This codes for CASSLSGGGTTDTQYF.

This rearrangement joins TRBV6-1 to TRBJ2-7; 11 bases align to TRBD1. The CDR3 loop spans 16 amino acids. After removal of 5 bases from V and 1 base from J, the junction contained 7 bases not matched to a gene. From germline, CDR1 is MNHNS and CDR2 SASEGT. CDR3 bases: TGTGCCAGCAGTCAAGGGGACAGGGGGTTTTCCTACGAGCAGTACTTC. It specifies CASSQGDRGFSYEQYF.

The genes are TRBV4-1 and TRBJ2-7, with TRBD2 identical over 8 bases. This CDR3 is built from 15 residues. Germline trimming cut 4 bases from V and 3 bases from J; bases unmatched to any gene: 8. Germline values: CDR1 MGHRA, CDR2 YSYEKL. The CDR3 spells CASSRSGGVNYEQYF. In DNA form, the CDR3 reads TGCGCCAGCAGCCGCTCGGGGGGGGTAAACTACGAGCAGTACTTC.

V usage is TRBV6-1 and J usage is TRBJ2-2, with TRBD2 identical over 7 bases. Per germline, CDR1 MNHNS and CDR2 SASEGT. With V trimmed by 3 bases and J by 1 base, 2 bases remained unmatched. CDR3 length: 15 residues. In DNA, the CDR3 is TGTGCCAGCAGTGAGGGAGGGAGGAACACCGGGGAGCTGTTTTTT. Translated, it gives CASSEGGRNTGELFF.

This chain connects TRBV28 to TRBJ2-3; D is uncertain. Trimming took off 5 bases at V and 2 bases at J, with 14 bases between the two ends. This CDR3 comprises 15 residues. The germline V gene encodes CDR1 MDHEN and CDR2 SYDVKM. CDR3 region: CASSTLTQYTDTQYF. CDR3 coding DNA: TGTGCCAGCAGTACCTTAACACAATACACAGATACGCAGTATTTT.

The J gene is TRBJ2-7, the V gene TRBV19; TRBD2 agrees at 7 bases. V was clipped by 7 bases and J by 3 bases; unmatched bases: 6. The germline V gene encodes CDR1 LNHDA and CDR2 SQIVND (reference sequence). The length of the CDR3 is 13 residues. The CDR3 DNA follows: TGTGCCAGTAAACAGGCTAGCGGCTACGAGCAGTACTTC. Encoded protein: CASKQASGYEQYF. The whole variable domain, filled in from reference TRBV19 and TRBJ2-7, reads DGGITQSPKYLFRKEGQNVTLSCEQNLNHDAMYWYRQDPGQGLRLIYYSQIVNDFQKGDIAEGYSVSREKKESFPLTVTSAQKNPTAFYLCASKQASGYEQYFGPGTRLTVT.

V usage is TRBV13 and J usage is TRBJ2-5, with D possibly TRBD1 on 6 matching bases. The V end was cut by 5 bases, the J end by 1 base, with 11 bases between. CDR3 size: 14 residues. The germline CDR1 and CDR2 sequences are PRHDT and FYEKMQ (reference sequence). The CDR3 DNA reads TGTGCCAGCAGCCGAAAAGGGGGCCAAGAGACCCAGTACTTC. Translated: CASSRKGGQETQYF. Full variable domain (remainder filled in from reference TRBV13 and TRBJ2-5): AAGVIQSPRHLIKEKRETATLKCYPIPRHDTVYWYQQGPGQDPQFLISFYEKMQSDKGSIPDRFSAQQFSDYHSELNMSSLELGDSALYFCASSRKGGQETQYFGPGTRLLVL.

The gene calls are TRBV6-1 and TRBJ2-1; 12 bases align to TRBD2. The CDR3 is made up of 15 amino acids. CDR1 is MNHNS, CDR2 SASEGT, per germline. Losses at the gene ends were 2 bases for V and 10 bases for J; bases not matched to a gene: 6. For the CDR3, the DNA is TGTGCCAGCAGTGAACTAGCGGGAGGGCCCGGGGAGCAGTTCTTC. Protein sequence: CASSELAGGPGEQFF.

As concerns this clone: The junction and the germline gene differ at one end; a read error may be behind it. This chain joins TRBV7-9 and TRBJ2-6; TRBD2 matches at 12 bases. Germline CDR1 is SEHNR and CDR2 is FQNEAQ (reference sequence). The CDR3 sequence is 16 residues long. As DNA, the CDR3 is TGTGCCAGCAGCCTAGCGGGAGGGACTGGGGCCAACGTCCTGACTTTC. Translating it yields CASSLAGGTGANVLTF.

This sequence joins TRBV6-5 and TRBJ1-2; tentatively, D is TRBD1 (5 bases). The CDR3 sequence is 15 residues long. The ends were cut back, 2 bases at V and 8 bases at J, with 18 bases in the middle. The germline V gene encodes CDR1 MNHEY and CDR2 SVGAGI. CDR3 in DNA: TGTGCCAGCAGTTACGAGCCGGGACTGACGAAGGGCTACACCTTC. The encoded protein is CASSYEPGLTKGYTF.

The chain uses TRBV7-9 and TRBJ2-3, with TRBD2 matching over 7 bases. The V gene's germline CDR1 is SEHNR and CDR2 FQNEAQ (reference sequence). Germline trimming cut 5 bases from V and 0 bases from J; bases unmatched to any gene: 2. This CDR3 contains 14 residues. In DNA, the CDR3 is TGTGCCAGCAGCGGGGGGGTAAGCACAGATACGCAGTATTTT. It is translated as CASSGGVSTDTQYF.

The chain is built from TRBV18 and TRBJ2-1, with a possible D match to TRBD1 (5 bases). Deletions cut 2 bases from V and 0 bases from J, with 8 bases between. The CDR3 has 15 residues. Germline V gene sequence: CDR1 KGHSH, CDR2 LQKENI. This CDR3 is CASSPDSSSYNEQFF. As DNA, the CDR3 is TGTGCCAGCTCACCAGACAGTAGCTCCTACAATGAGCAGTTCTTC.

The rearrangement links TRBV24-1 to TRBJ2-1; 10 bases line up with TRBD2. V dropped 1 base and J dropped 7; count of bases not matched to a gene: 9. In germline, CDR1 is KGHDR, CDR2 SFDVKD. This CDR3 is 17 amino acids long. Written as DNA, the CDR3 is TGTGCCACCAGTGATTTTCCTAGCGGGAGAATTGTGAATGAGCAGTTCTTC. Translated, it gives CATSDFPSGRIVNEQFF.

The J gene is TRBJ2-4, the V gene TRBV7-9; weak D call: TRBD1 (6 bases). V was clipped by 1 base and J by 0 bases, with 13 bases between them. The CDR3 runs to 17 residues. The germline V gene has CDR1 SEHNR and CDR2 FQNEAQ (reference sequence). This chain's CDR3 is CASSLDTGQSAKNIQYF. The DNA for the CDR3 is TGTGCCAGCAGCTTAGACACCGGACAGTCAGCCAAAAACATTCAGTACTTC.

This chain connects TRBV19 to TRBJ1-6; a weak D match, TRBD1 (6 bases). Trimming took off 5 bases at V and 9 bases at J, with 14 bases between the two ends. The CDR3 length is 14 residues. CDR1 and CDR2 from the germline V gene are LNHDA and SQIVND (reference sequence). CDR3 coding DNA: TGTGCCAGTAGTCGAGGGACAAATTCTTCACCCCTCCACTTT. This translates into CASSRGTNSSPLHF.

This chain connects TRBV20-1 to TRBJ2-7, with D possibly being TRBD1 (5 bases). This CDR3 region has 13 residues. Trimming pared 3 bases from V and 2 bases from J, leaving 11 bases between. Germline V lookup: CDR1 DFQATT, CDR2 SNEGSKA (reference sequence). CDR3 sequence (DNA): TGCAGTGCTAGTCTACGACAGCCCTACGAGCAGTACTTC. Translation gives CSASLRQPYEQYF.

This chain connects TRBV7-9 to TRBJ2-1; 7 bases match TRBD2. This CDR3 comprises 16 residues. With V trimmed by 5 bases and J by 4 bases, 11 bases remained unmatched. CDR1 is SEHNR, CDR2 FQNEAQ, per germline (reference sequence). CDR3 in DNA: TGTGCCAGCAGCCCTCCCGGGGGGTCGTTGTACAATGAGCAGTTCTTC. It codes for CASSPPGGSLYNEQFF.

The chain employs TRBV5-1 and TRBJ2-7, with D perhaps matching TRBD2 (6 bases). This CDR3 region has 15 residues. Germline CDR1 is SGHRS and CDR2 is YFSETQ. V was cut by 0 bases and J by 1 base, with 11 bases left in between. CDR3 coding DNA: TGCGCCAGCAGCTTGGGGCGGGGACTTTCCTACGAGCAGTACTTC. It encodes CASSLGRGLSYEQYF.

V and J are TRBV11-2 and TRBJ2-7; 10 nucleotides line up with TRBD2. The CDR3 sequence is 14 residues long. Germline trimming cut 6 bases from V and 11 bases from J; bases unmatched to any gene: 13. Germline values: CDR1 SGHAT, CDR2 FQNNGV. The CDR3 sequence: CASRDPSGGTMEYF. The DNA of the CDR3 is TGTGCCAGCAGGGATCCTAGCGGGGGAACCATGGAGTACTTC.

CDR3 region: CASSSYQGWRNEKLFF. The CDR3 coding sequence is TGTGCCAGCAGTTCGTACCAGGGATGGCGGAATGAAAAACTGTTTTTT. The chain uses TRBV28 and TRBJ1-4; possibly TRBD1 for D (5 bases). Germline V lookup: CDR1 MDHEN, CDR2 SYDVKM. The length of the CDR3 is 16 residues. Trimming took 4 bases from V and 5 from J, leaving 17 bases between them.

J is TRBJ1-2 and V is TRBV3-1 (or the pseudogene TRBV3-2), with D tentatively TRBD1 (6 bases). The germline V and J ends were trimmed by 5 bases and 4 bases, with 23 bases remaining between them. Per germline, CDR1 LGHDT and CDR2 YNNKEL (reference sequence). The CDR3 runs 17 residues. CDR3 DNA: TGTGCCAGCAGCTTTCGACAGGCCCAGACCGTGATCTATGGCTACACCTTC. This gives the protein CASSFRQAQTVIYGYTF.

This clone appeared once. The chain employs TRBV2 and TRBJ2-1; TRBD2 agrees at 9 bases. The CDR3 sequence is 13 residues long. The V segment lost 4 bases and the J segment 8 bases; nucleotides outside the gene matches: 3. Germline CDR1 SNHLY, CDR2 FYNNEI. CDR3 residues: CASSGTSVDEQFF. CDR3 nucleotides: TGTGCCAGCAGTGGGACTAGCGTCGATGAGCAGTTCTTC. The whole variable domain, remainder taken from reference TRBV2 and TRBJ2-1, is EPEVTQTPSHQVTQMGQEVILRCVPISNHLYFYWYRQILGQKVEFLVSFYNNEISEKSEIFDDQFSVERPDGSNFTLKIRSTKLEDSAMYFCASSGTSVDEQFFGPGTRLTVL.

This chain uses TRBV5-5 with TRBJ2-5; 13 bases agree with TRBD2. With V trimmed by 0 bases and J by 2 bases, 1 base remained unmatched. Looked up from germline, CDR1 is SGHKS and CDR2 is YYEKEE (reference sequence). The CDR3 length is 16 residues. CDR3 loop: CASSLGGLAGQETQYF. CDR3 DNA sequence: TGTGCCAGCAGCTTGGGGGGACTAGCGGGACAAGAGACCCAGTACTTC.